This T cell receptor beta chain emerged from a study of cytomegalovirus exposure and HLA in healthy donors. V shed 5 bases and J 4 bases; nucleotides not matched to a gene: 10. CDR1 and CDR2 (germline): SGHTA, FQGNSA. This CDR3 comprises 15 residues. The PCR was carried out with 60 Vbeta primers and 13 Jbeta primers. Libraries were prepared by immunoSEQ multiplex PCR; TCRdb keeps only in-frame clonotypes and omits some of them. This table holds about 200,000 clones, 82% found once. The clonotype was recovered from a boy aged 2 to 9 in good health and CMV-seronegative. The sequencing input was PBMCs. The rearrangement links TRBV7-2 to TRBJ2-7; the match to TRBD1 covers 8 bases. The CDR3: CASSEGDRPFYEQYF. The CDR3 DNA sequence: TGTGCCAGCAGCGAGGGGGACAGGCCATTTTACGAGCAGTACTTC.